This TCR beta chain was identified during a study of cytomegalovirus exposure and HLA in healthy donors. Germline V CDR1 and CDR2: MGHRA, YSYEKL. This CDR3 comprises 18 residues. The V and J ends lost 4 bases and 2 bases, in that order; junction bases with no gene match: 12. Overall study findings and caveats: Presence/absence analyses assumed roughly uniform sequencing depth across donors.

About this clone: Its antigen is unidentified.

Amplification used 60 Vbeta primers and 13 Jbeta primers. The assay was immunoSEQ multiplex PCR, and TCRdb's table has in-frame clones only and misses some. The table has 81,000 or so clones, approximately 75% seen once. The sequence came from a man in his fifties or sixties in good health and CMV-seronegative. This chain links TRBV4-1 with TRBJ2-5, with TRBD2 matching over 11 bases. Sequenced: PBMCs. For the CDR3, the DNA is TGCGCCAGCAGCCGATTTCCGACTAGCGGGGATAGTCAAGAGACCCAGTACTTC. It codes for CASSRFPTSGDSQETQYF.